This T cell receptor (beta chain) appears in the sequencing data of a study of blood T cell repertoires in COVID-19 (dated by TCRdb to 2020 to 2022). As for the study more broadly: The collaborator samples originated in the United States, Italy and Spain and spanned the acute and convalescent phases of COVID-19. The material from the prospective study consisted of cDNA or gDNA derived from T cells, B-cell-depleted T cells, or PBMCs. Subjects who had been exposed to COVID-19, were actively infected with it, or had recovered from it provided the deeply sampled blood TCRbeta repertoires that made up the dataset. The repertoires were released in a freely available public database intended as a resource for research on the immune response to SARS-CoV-2. Samples were obtained from the ongoing ImmuneRACE study (first 160 participants) and from over 1,000 subjects provided by 6 global collaborators. A de-identified subject ID, COVID-19 status, age in years and sex were almost always included in the sample metadata. Where available, HLA class I and class II types were taken from metadata supplied by the sample provider and were not determined by assay-based typing.

The immunoSEQ Assay, a bias-controlled multiplex PCR, was used to amplify TCRbeta CDR3 regions from genomic DNA. Per the original workflow: Within the assay, amplification of reference gene primers was used to estimate how many nucleated cells each sample contained. To quantify the absolute abundance of each unique TCRbeta CDR3 rearrangement, sequence reads were collapsed and filtered. Productive Simpson clonality was computed per sample as the square root of Simpson's diversity index over productive rearrangements. The table was pulled from immuneACCESS by TCRdb, which kept in-frame rearrangements only. Such tables lose some clones; where checked, under half of the loss comes from unresolved V genes, and the rest has no known cause. V and J calls and clone size follow that table, whereas D and trimming were derived from the DNA. In this sample the table shows about 46,000 clones, more than 80% of which occur a single time. The top ten clonotypes cover approximately 6.5% of the sample.

What the work shows at the level of the full study, not this receptor alone: Clinical and demographic metadata were provided uncurated, with the amount varying by source and participant.

Relative to germline, V is 5 bases shorter and J is 0 bases shorter, with 7 bases between their ends. Inclusive of the bounding cysteine and phenylalanine, the CDR3 is 14 residues long. The DNA shown is the 42-base CDR3, in frame from base 1. CDR1 and CDR2 (SNHLY, FYNNEI) derive from the germline V gene. With respect to this clone: No antigen is known for it. One base away there is no much larger clone; base qualities are not given.

Each collaborating institution followed its own protocols to collect whole blood in K2EDTA tubes. For TCRbeta analysis, collaborator samples were shipped as frozen whole blood, as isolated PBMCs, or as DNA extracted from either sample type. This clonotype originated in a man aged 55 to 70 with acute or convalescent COVID-19. The sequence joins TRBV2 to TRBJ2-2, with a weak D call of TRBD1 (5 bases match). Sequenced material: peripheral blood. The nucleotide sequence reads as follows: TGTGCCAGCAGTTTGGGGCCGAACACCGGGGAGCTGTTTTTT. Translated, it reads CASSLGPNTGELFF.